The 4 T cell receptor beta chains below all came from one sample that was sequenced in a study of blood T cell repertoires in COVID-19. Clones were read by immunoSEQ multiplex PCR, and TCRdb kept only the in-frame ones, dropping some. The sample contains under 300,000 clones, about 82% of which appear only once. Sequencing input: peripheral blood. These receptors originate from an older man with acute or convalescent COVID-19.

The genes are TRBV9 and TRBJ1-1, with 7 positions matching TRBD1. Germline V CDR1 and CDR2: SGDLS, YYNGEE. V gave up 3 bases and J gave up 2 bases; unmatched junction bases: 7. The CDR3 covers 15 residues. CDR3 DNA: TGTGCCAGCAGCGCCGGGACAGAAATTAACACTGAAGCTTTCTTT. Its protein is CASSAGTEINTEAFF.

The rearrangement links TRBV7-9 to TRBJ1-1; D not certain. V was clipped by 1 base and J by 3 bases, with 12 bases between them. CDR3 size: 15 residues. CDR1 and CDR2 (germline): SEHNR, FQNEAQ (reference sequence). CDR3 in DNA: TGTGCCAGCAGCTTAGAGGTGTGGAGTTACACTGAAGCTTTCTTT. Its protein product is CASSLEVWSYTEAFF.

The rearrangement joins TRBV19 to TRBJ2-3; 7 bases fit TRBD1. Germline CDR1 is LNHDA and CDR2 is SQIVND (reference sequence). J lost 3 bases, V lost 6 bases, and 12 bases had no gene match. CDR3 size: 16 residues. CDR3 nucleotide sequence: TGTGCCAGTAGGAACAGGGGTGCCACGTCTACAGATACGCAGTATTTT. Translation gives CASRNRGATSTDTQYF. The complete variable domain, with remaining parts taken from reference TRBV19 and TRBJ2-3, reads DGGITQSPKYLFRKEGQNVTLSCEQNLNHDAMYWYRQDPGQGLRLIYYSQIVNDFQKGDIAEGYSVSREKKESFPLTVTSAQKNPTAFYLCASRNRGATSTDTQYFGPGTRLTVL.

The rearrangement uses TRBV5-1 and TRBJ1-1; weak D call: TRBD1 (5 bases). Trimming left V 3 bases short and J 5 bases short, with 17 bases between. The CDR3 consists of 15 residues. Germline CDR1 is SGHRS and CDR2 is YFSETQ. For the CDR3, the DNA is TGCGCCAGCAGCTCATCGCGTTTGGGACTTACTGAAGCTTTCTTT. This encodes CASSSSRLGLTEAFF.